The following is a T cell receptor beta chain sequence with its context. Its antigen is still unknown. Germline assignment: CDR1 DFQATT and CDR2 SNEGSKA (reference sequence). V shed 3 bases and J shed 13 bases, with 18 bases lying between them. The CDR3 covers 13 residues. The source of the sample is a study of T-cell memory formation after mild COVID-19. Study context: There were largely donor-specific TCR clusters.

TCRdb used MiXCR to reprocess the 5' RACE reads, holding one entry per CDR3 protein. The data contain around 400,000 distinct CDR3 sequences, 24% of them singletons. Study results and caveats: SARS-CoV-2 specificity was not confirmed for second-wave clones peaking on day 37. Clones that contracted from day 15 to 85 had balanced CD4/CD8; later expanders were CD4+ biased. The finding that pre-infection memory included some responding clones suggested that cross-reactive memory joined.

Sequencing input: PBMCs or a T cell subset sorted from them (not recorded which). The chain joins TRBV20-1 to TRBJ1-4; no clear D gene. This clonotype was obtained from an adult woman who had mild COVID-19 (a few samples of this study predate the infection). Cell type and time point are not known. This chain's CDR3 is CSASIPSLGRLFF. The CDR3 bases are TGCAGTGCTAGTATCCCCAGCCTAGGCAGACTGTTTTTT.